This TCR beta chain is from a study of cytomegalovirus exposure and HLA in healthy donors. Points from the study as a whole: A later analysis linked roughly 17,000 TCR beta sequences to HLA alleles at 0.05 false discovery rate.

The PCR made use of 60 Vbeta and 13 Jbeta primers. Sequencing used immunoSEQ multiplex PCR; TCRdb keeps in-frame clones, though not all of them. There are around 55,000 clones in the sample; approximately 71% occur only once, and over 30% lies in the top ten. This clone was counted a few times. Its antigen is unidentified. Germline V gene lookup returns CDR1 SGDLS and CDR2 YYNGEE. The V gene lost 4 bases and the J gene lost 2 bases, with 12 bases spanning the gap. This CDR3 is built from 14 residues. This receptor was taken from a man aged 35 to 55 in good health and CMV-seropositive. V usage is TRBV9 and J usage is TRBJ1-2, with a possible D match to TRBD1 (6 bases). Sequencing was done on a sample of PBMCs. The CDR3 loop is CASSYQQGNYGYTF. Here the CDR3 DNA reads TGTGCCAGCAGCTATCAACAGGGAAACTATGGCTACACCTTC.